The rows below give T cell receptor beta chains drawn from one sample of a study of cytomegalovirus exposure and HLA in healthy donors. Profiled with immunoSEQ multiplex PCR; TCRdb holds only in-frame clones, not every one. Counted here are around 130,000 clones, 8% to 9.5% occurring once; the ten biggest clones make up under 5.5%. The sequenced material came from PBMCs. The receptors derive from a man aged 40-50 years in good health and CMV-seronegative. Each CDR3 is given with its conserved first and last residue. D genes are given only for firm matches.

J gene | V gene | D gene | CDR3 protein
TRBJ1-1 | TRBV25-1 | TRBD1 | CASSGTGKGRTEAFF
TRBJ2-3 | TRBV7-9 | - | CASSFDSRQDTQYF
TRBJ1-1 | TRBV7-2 | - | CASSFRGNTEAFF
TRBJ2-5 | TRBV28 | - | CASSSRTAMRETQYF
TRBJ1-1 | TRBV4-1 | - | CASSQGRGTEAFF
TRBJ1-1 | TRBV29-1 | - | CSVQYRRIRMNTEAFF
TRBJ1-1 | TRBV2 | TRBD1 | CASSYRQGQNTEAFF
TRBJ2-3 | TRBV5-4 | TRBD2 | CASSLDRGETDTQYF
TRBJ2-3 | TRBV18 | TRBD2 | CASSPGTSVTQYF
TRBJ1-2 | TRBV9 | - | CASSVGAVGYTF
TRBJ2-3 | TRBV7-9 | TRBD2 | CASSLVAGKPDTQYF
TRBJ2-3 | TRBV11-2 | - | CASSLVVLPTDTQYF
TRBJ2-1 | TRBV6-1 | - | CASSVLEINEQFF
TRBJ1-2 | TRBV29-1 | TRBD1 | CSVEGTGDSNYGYTF
TRBJ2-2 | TRBV9 | TRBD2 | CASSPGLAERTGELFF
TRBJ2-3 | TRBV6-4 | TRBD2 | CASSVGLATDTQYF
TRBJ2-3 | TRBV5-1 | TRBD2 | CASSLTGGANTQYF
TRBJ2-4 | TRBV15 | - | CATSRRQGQNIQYF
TRBJ1-2 | TRBV6-1 | - | CASSEWGQEANYGYTF
TRBJ1-1 | TRBV7-2 | - | CASSFSGNTEAFF